This T cell receptor (beta chain) was obtained from a study of blood T cells in healthy people across ages. PCR was performed a second time for roughly 7 to 12 cycles using a sample-barcoded 5' primer and a J-beta primer mix. TCRdb re-analysed the 5' RACE reads in MiXCR, keeping a single row per CDR3 protein. The sample comprises approximately 700,000 distinct CDR3 sequences, 32% of which are singletons, and 15% rests with the top ten. Healthy Caucasian individuals from Russia aged about 6 to 100 were enrolled as donors. Comments on this clonotype: What it binds is unknown.

The study, taken as a whole, reports: The study found more naive CD4+ cells and higher diversity in long-lived than aged donors. Since the PBMCs were unsorted, naive and antigen-experienced cells could not be conclusively compared.

This clonotype was sampled from a woman aged 80 or older in good health. Input material: blood.

In nucleotides, the CDR3 is TGCGCCAGCAGCTTGGGCCCGTCAGGGGAGACCCAGTACTTC. It translates to CASSLGPSGETQYF. This chain links TRBV5-1 with TRBJ2-5; tentatively, D is TRBD1 (5 bases). This CDR3 has 14 amino acids. V shed 0 bases and J shed 5 bases, with 11 bases lying between them. CDR1 SGHRS and CDR2 YFSETQ come from the germline V gene.